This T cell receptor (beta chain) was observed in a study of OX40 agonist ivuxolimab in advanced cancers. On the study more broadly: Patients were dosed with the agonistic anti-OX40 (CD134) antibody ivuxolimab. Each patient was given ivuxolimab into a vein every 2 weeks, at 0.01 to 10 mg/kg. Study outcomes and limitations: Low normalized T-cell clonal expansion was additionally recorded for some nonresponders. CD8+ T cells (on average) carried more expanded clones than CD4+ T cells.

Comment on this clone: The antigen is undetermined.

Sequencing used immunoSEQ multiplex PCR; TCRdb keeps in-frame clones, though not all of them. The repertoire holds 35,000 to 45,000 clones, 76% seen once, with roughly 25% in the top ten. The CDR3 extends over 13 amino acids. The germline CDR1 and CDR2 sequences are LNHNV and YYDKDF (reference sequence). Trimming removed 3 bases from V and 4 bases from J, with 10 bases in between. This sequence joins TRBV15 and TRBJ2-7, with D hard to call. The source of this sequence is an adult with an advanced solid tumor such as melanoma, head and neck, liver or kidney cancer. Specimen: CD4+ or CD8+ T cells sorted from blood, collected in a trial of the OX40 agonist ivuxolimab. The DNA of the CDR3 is TGTGCCACCAGCAGGGAGCCTTCATACGAGCAGTACGTC. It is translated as CATSREPSYEQYV.